The next 30 T cell receptor beta chains were all read from a single sample in a study of T cells after yellow fever vaccination. Each CDR3 protein gets one entry after TCRdb re-called the 5' RACE reads with MiXCR. The sample has 400,000 or so distinct CDR3 sequences; roughly 6.2% are singletons. Here the sequenced sample was PBMCs, taken 5 days after the yellow fever booster vaccination. The receptors derive from a man aged 25 to 40 who received the YFV17D yellow fever vaccine.

This clonotype was counted between two and nine times. The CDR3 loop reads CASSATGSGNTIYF. The CDR3 nucleotides are TGTGCCAGCAGCGCGACAGGGTCTGGAAACACCATATATTTT. The chain combines TRBV9 with TRBJ1-3; 7 nucleotides align to TRBD1. Looked up from germline, CDR1 is SGDLS and CDR2 is YYNGEE. CDR3 length equals 14 residues. The V segment lost 3 bases and the J segment 1 base; nucleotides outside the gene matches: 1.

This clonotype was recorded a few times. This sequence joins TRBV6-2 or TRBV6-3 and TRBJ2-3; D unclear. V was cut by 5 bases and J by 3 bases, with 9 bases left in between. Germline assignment: CDR1 MNHEY and CDR2 SVGEGT. The CDR3 is 13 amino acids. The CDR3 region has the DNA TGTGCCAGCAGTATACCCCCTACAGATACGCAGTATTTT. This sequence encodes CASSIPPTDTQYF.

This clonotype was seen many times. The V gene is TRBV5-1, the J gene TRBJ2-1, with 7 bases lining up with TRBD1. The germline V gene has CDR1 SGHRS and CDR2 YFSETQ. The CDR3 sequence is 14 residues long. With V trimmed by 0 bases and J by 8 bases, 5 bases remained unmatched. The CDR3 protein is CASSLDGTVDEQFF. For the CDR3, the DNA is TGCGCCAGCAGCTTGGACGGGACAGTAGATGAGCAGTTCTTC.

Ten or more counts support this clonotype. V is TRBV27 and J is TRBJ1-2; unclear D gene. The germline V gene encodes CDR1 MNHEY and CDR2 SMNVEV (reference sequence). Trimming shortened V by 4 bases and J by 0 bases, and 6 bases separated the two germline ends. The CDR3 has 13 amino acids. The CDR3 spells CASSSPANYGYTF. DNA of the CDR3: TGTGCCAGCAGTTCACCGGCTAACTATGGCTACACCTTC.

This clonotype was seen many times. V gene TRBV11-2 combines with J gene TRBJ2-1; 9 bases fit TRBD2. V was pared by 4 bases and J by 9 bases, with 7 bases of the junction left unmatched. Per germline, CDR1 SGHAT and CDR2 FQNNGV. This CDR3 region has 14 residues. This chain's CDR3 is CASSWTGLASEQFF. Written as DNA, the CDR3 is TGTGCCAGCAGCTGGACAGGACTAGCGTCTGAGCAGTTCTTC.

The sample holds a few counts of this clonotype. This rearrangement joins TRBV5-1 to TRBJ2-5, with TRBD1 matching over 8 bases. Trimming took 0 bases from V and 4 from J; bases not matched to a gene: 8. The CDR3 has 16 residues. From germline, CDR1 is SGHRS and CDR2 YFSETQ. The CDR3 protein is CASSLGGPGGGETQYF. The DNA of the CDR3 is TGCGCCAGCAGCTTGGGGGGCCCAGGGGGCGGAGAGACCCAGTACTTC.

The chain couples TRBV5-1 to TRBJ2-3, with D possibly being TRBD2 (6 bases). V dropped 0 bases and J dropped 6 bases, with 11 bases sitting between them. Germline CDR1 and CDR2: SGHRS and YFSETQ. The length of the CDR3 is 14 residues. The CDR3 loop reads CASSLGDSPDTQYF. The CDR3 nucleotides read TGCGCCAGCAGCTTGGGGGACTCACCGGATACGCAGTATTTT.

This clonotype was picked up many times. V is TRBV20-1 and J is TRBJ2-2; perhaps TRBD1 as D (6 bases). Trimming removed 4 bases from V and 3 bases from J, with 12 bases in between. Germline CDR1 DFQATT, CDR2 SNEGSKA (reference sequence). This CDR3 comprises 14 residues. CDR3 DNA: TGCAGTGCTATTACCCACAGGGACACCGGGGAGCTGTTTTTT. Protein: CSAITHRDTGELFF.

The DNA of the CDR3 is TGCAGTGCTAGAAATTTCGGCACAGATACGCAGTATTTT. Amino acid sequence: CSARNFGTDTQYF. The rearrangement uses TRBV20-1 and TRBJ2-3; D gene ambiguous. The germline CDR1 and CDR2 sequences are DFQATT and SNEGSKA (reference sequence). V lost 2 bases to trimming and J lost 1 base, with 7 bases between them. This CDR3 contains 13 residues.

The genes are TRBV20-1 and TRBJ2-3, with D perhaps TRBD2 (5 bases). The CDR3 runs to 13 residues. The V end was cut by 8 bases, the J end by 1 base, with 13 bases between. The germline gives CDR1 DFQATT, CDR2 SNEGSKA (reference sequence). The CDR3 reads CSTRTQRTDTQYF. The CDR3 nucleotides read TGCAGTACTCGGACTCAACGCACAGATACGCAGTATTTT.

The chain recombines TRBV27 with TRBJ2-5; 9 nucleotides match TRBD1. Germline CDR1 and CDR2: MNHEY and SMNVEV (reference sequence). The junction had 11 bases not matched to a gene; V was cut back by 8 bases and J by 7 bases. The CDR3 runs to 14 residues. The CDR3 bases are TGTGCCAGCCGCCGGGACAGGGCCCCCGGGACCCAGTACTTC. It specifies CASRRDRAPGTQYF.

This clonotype was recorded many times. This chain uses TRBV28 with TRBJ2-3; 8 positions agree with TRBD2. CDR3 size: 18 residues. V shed 4 bases and J 2 bases; nucleotides not matched to a gene: 14. Germline V gene sequence: CDR1 MDHEN, CDR2 SYDVKM. The CDR3 nucleotides read TGTGCCAGCAGTTCACGCCTAAAACTAGCGGCCGACACAGATACGCAGTATTTT. Translating gives CASSSRLKLAADTDTQYF. The whole variable domain, filled in from reference TRBV28 and TRBJ2-3, reads DVKVTQSSRYLVKRTGEKVFLECVQDMDHENMFWYRQDPGLGLRLIYFSYDVKMKEKGDIPEGYSVSREKKERFSLILESASTNQTSMYLCASSSRLKLAADTDTQYFGPGTRLTVL.

In this sample, this clonotype turned up a few times. V usage is TRBV5-6 and J usage is TRBJ2-6; D not resolved. Per germline, CDR1 SGHDT and CDR2 YYEEEE. Trimming took 1 base from V and 0 from J, leaving 11 bases between them. The length of the CDR3 is 17 residues. The CDR3, as DNA: TGTGCCAGCAGCTTGTACAGCCGCAGCTCTGGGGCCAACGTCCTGACTTTC. Amino acids: CASSLYSRSSGANVLTF. Combining the CDR3 with reference TRBV5-6 and TRBJ2-6 gives the whole variable domain DAGVTQSPTHLIKTRGQQVTLRCSPKSGHDTVSWYQQALGQGPQFIFQYYEEEERQRGNFPDRFSGHQFPNYSSELNVNALLLGDSALYLCASSLYSRSSGANVLTFGAGSRLTVL.

There are many counts of this clonotype. This sequence joins TRBV12-3 or TRBV12-4 and TRBJ2-1, with 7 bases lining up with TRBD2. V dropped 3 bases and J dropped 4; count of bases not matched to a gene: 15. This CDR3 contains 18 residues. CDR3 protein: CASSFRPGREPKYNEQFF. In DNA form, the CDR3 reads TGTGCCAGCAGTTTCCGCCCAGGGCGGGAGCCGAAGTACAATGAGCAGTTCTTC.

The sample holds a few counts of this clonotype. The chain carries TRBV5-1 and TRBJ1-6; D call uncertain. V was clipped by 2 bases and J by 5 bases, with 11 bases between them. Looked up from germline, CDR1 is SGHRS and CDR2 is YFSETQ. The CDR3 is 15 residues long. The CDR3 sequence: CASSFTDGNNSPLHF. CDR3 nucleotide sequence: TGCGCCAGCAGCTTTACGGACGGAAATAATTCACCCCTCCACTTT.

This clonotype occurred many times. V usage is TRBV3-1 and J usage is TRBJ2-2; 14 nucleotides agree with TRBD2. J was trimmed by 3 bases and V by 5 bases; bases with no gene match: 2. Germline CDR1 LGHDT, CDR2 YNNKEL (reference sequence). This CDR3 is 16 amino acids long. The CDR3 sequence: CASSEGLAGDTGELFF. Written as DNA, the CDR3 is TGTGCCAGCAGCGAGGGACTAGCGGGAGACACCGGGGAGCTGTTTTTT.

This clonotype was detected only a few times. The V gene is TRBV19, the J gene TRBJ2-2; 7 nucleotides line up with TRBD2. Germline CDR1 and CDR2: LNHDA and SQIVND (reference sequence). The V gene end was trimmed by 3 bases and the J gene end by 4 bases; junction bases not matched to a gene: 11. This CDR3 has 17 amino acids. The DNA for the CDR3 is TGTGCCAGTAGTATTAGCGGGCCCGTTTTGAGCACCGGGGAGCTGTTTTTT. Translating gives CASSISGPVLSTGELFF.

The genes are TRBV12-3 or TRBV12-4 and TRBJ2-1; D may be TRBD2 (5 bases). CDR3 length equals 13 residues. V lost 1 base and J 8 bases, leaving 9 bases between the germline ends. CDR3 DNA: TGTGCCAGCAGTTTAGGCGGGCCGTATGAGCAGTTCTTC. Residues: CASSLGGPYEQFF.

This clonotype has a count of ten or more. The junction departs from germline at one end; a sequencing error may be responsible. V gene TRBV12-3 or TRBV12-4 combines with J gene TRBJ2-3; D is possibly TRBD2 (5 bases). CDR3 length equals 14 residues. In DNA form, the CDR3 reads TGTGCCAGCAGTCGCAATGGAGGCACGGATACGCAGTATTTT. Amino acids: CASSRNGGTDTQYF.

This clonotype was detected a few times. The chain combines TRBV7-2 with TRBJ2-7, with D possibly being TRBD1 (6 bases). The CDR3 is made up of 14 amino acids. Germline V CDR1 and CDR2: SGHTA, FQGNSA. V lost 1 base and J lost 2, with 9 bases in between. This CDR3 is CASSLDGTTYEQYF. The DNA for the CDR3 is TGTGCCAGCAGCTTAGACGGGACAACCTACGAGCAGTACTTC.

This clonotype was counted ten times or more. The genes are TRBV6-5 and TRBJ1-4, with D possibly TRBD1 on 5 matching bases. The germline V and J ends were trimmed by 6 bases and 7 bases, with 18 bases remaining between them. The germline V gene encodes CDR1 MNHEY and CDR2 SVGAGI. This CDR3 has 15 residues. CDR3 bases: TGTGCCAGCAGGAGGTTAGGGGAAGGGGCTGAAAAACTGTTTTTT. Encoded protein: CASRRLGEGAEKLFF.

This clonotype was seen a few times. V usage is TRBV7-2 and J usage is TRBJ2-7; 12 nucleotides line up with TRBD2. This CDR3 contains 16 residues. J was trimmed by 1 base and V by 5 bases; bases with no gene match: 6. Looked up from germline, CDR1 is SGHTA and CDR2 is FQGNSA. This CDR3 reads CASSLRTSGISYEQYF. The CDR3 DNA reads TGTGCCAGCAGCCTGAGGACTAGCGGGATATCCTACGAGCAGTACTTC.

A few counts support this clonotype. The CDR3 DNA follows: TGTGCCACCAGCAGAGCCCTAGGGGCCAGGGGCGGGGACCAAGAGACCCAGTACTTC. The encoded protein is CATSRALGARGGDQETQYF. The chain combines TRBV15 with TRBJ2-5, with D perhaps assigned TRBD1 or TRBD2 (6 bases each). Trimming stripped 1 base from V and 0 bases from J, with 21 bases between. Germline V gene lookup returns CDR1 LNHNV and CDR2 YYDKDF (reference sequence). The CDR3 length is 19 residues.

This clonotype has a handful of counts. The V gene is TRBV20-1, the J gene TRBJ1-2; perhaps TRBD1 as D (5 bases). Germline CDR1 and CDR2: DFQATT and SNEGSKA (reference sequence). This CDR3 is 14 amino acids long. The germline V and J ends were trimmed by 6 bases and 6 bases, with 20 bases remaining between them. The CDR3: CSATGDPGRDGYTF. The CDR3 DNA follows: TGCAGTGCGACCGGGGACCCCGGACGGGATGGCTACACCTTC.

The genes are TRBV27 and TRBJ2-5, with D possibly TRBD2 on 6 matching bases. Trimming shortened V by 6 bases and J by 5 bases, and 22 bases separated the two germline ends. This CDR3 is 16 amino acids long. Looked up from germline, CDR1 is MNHEY and CDR2 is SMNVEV (reference sequence). The CDR3 sequence is CASSIVQAGGRETQYF. The CDR3 DNA sequence: TGTGCCAGCAGCATCGTACAAGCGGGTGGGAGGGAGACCCAGTACTTC.

In this sample, this clonotype turned up many times. This chain connects TRBV12-3 or TRBV12-4 to TRBJ2-7; unclear D gene. V lost 9 bases, J lost 0 bases, and 9 bases lay in between. The CDR3 covers 12 residues. This CDR3 is CASQAGSYEQYF. The CDR3 DNA is TGTGCCAGTCAGGCCGGCTCCTACGAGCAGTACTTC.

This clonotype has at least ten counts. The rearrangement uses TRBV7-9 and TRBJ1-2; a possible D gene is TRBD1 (5 bases). CDR3 length equals 13 residues. Germline V lookup: CDR1 SEHNR, CDR2 FQNEAQ (reference sequence). The V end lost 3 bases, the J end lost 8 bases, and 13 bases lay between the germline ends. CDR3 coding DNA: TGTGCCAGCAGCTTTCAGGGAGCGGGAGGCTACACCTTC. It codes for CASSFQGAGGYTF.

This sequence joins TRBV14 and TRBJ2-7; 9 nucleotides line up with TRBD2. Germline CDR1 reads SGHDN; CDR2 reads FVKESK. The CDR3 loop spans 12 amino acids. Losses at the gene ends were 6 bases for V and 5 bases for J; bases not matched to a gene: 2. The CDR3 loop is CASSSGSNEQYF. In nucleotides, the CDR3 is TGTGCCAGCAGTAGCGGGAGCAACGAGCAGTACTTC.

This sequence joins TRBV7-2 and TRBJ2-1, with D unresolved. Trimming took off 5 bases at V and 9 bases at J, with 8 bases between the two ends. The germline gives CDR1 SGHTA, CDR2 FQGNSA. The CDR3 is 11 residues long. The CDR3 DNA reads TGTGCCAGCAGCATACACGGTGAGCAGTTCTTC. Translation gives CASSIHGEQFF.

Notes on this clonotype: Germline and junction disagree at one end, which may indicate a read error. This chain links TRBV29-1 with TRBJ2-1; either TRBD1 or TRBD2 may fit D (8 bases each). CDR3 length: 18 residues. The germline CDR1 and CDR2 sequences are SQVTM and ANQGSEA. CDR3 sequence: CSVEGQGGLAPKYNEQFF. Written as DNA, the CDR3 is TGCAGCGTGGAAGGACAGGGCGGACTAGCTCCCAAATACAATGAGCAGTTCTTC.